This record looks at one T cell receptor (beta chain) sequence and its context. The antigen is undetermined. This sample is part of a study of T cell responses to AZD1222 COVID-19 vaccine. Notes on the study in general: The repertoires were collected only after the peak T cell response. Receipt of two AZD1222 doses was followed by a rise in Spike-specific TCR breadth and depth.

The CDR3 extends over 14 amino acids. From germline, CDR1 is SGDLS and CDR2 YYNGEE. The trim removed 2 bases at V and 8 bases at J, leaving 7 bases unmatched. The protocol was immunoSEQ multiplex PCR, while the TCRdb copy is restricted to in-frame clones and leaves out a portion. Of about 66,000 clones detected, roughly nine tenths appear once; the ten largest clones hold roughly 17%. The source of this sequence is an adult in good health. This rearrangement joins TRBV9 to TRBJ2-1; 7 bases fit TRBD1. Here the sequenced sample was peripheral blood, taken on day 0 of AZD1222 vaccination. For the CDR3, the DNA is TGTGCCAGCAGCGTCATGACAGGGACCCATGAGCAGTTCTTC. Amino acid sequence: CASSVMTGTHEQFF.